The clone carrying this T cell receptor (beta chain) is medium-sized (0.01 to 0.1%) within its sample. No antigen is known for it. TCRdb ran MiXCR on the reads and lists one entry per CDR3 protein. The table lists 2,500 to 4,000 distinct CDR3 sequences, around 8% of them singletons. The data were taken from a study of type 1 regulatory T cells. On the study more broadly: T-allo10 is an in vitro-generated, Tr1-enriched CD4 T cell product specific for alloantigen.

From germline, CDR1 is SQVTM and CDR2 ANQGSEA. The CDR3 extends over 15 amino acids. V was clipped by 4 bases and J by 3 bases; unmatched bases: 8. The source is a human donor in good health. Material for sequencing was cultured T cells, either the whole culture or a sorted T cell fraction (not recorded which). The genes are TRBV29-1 and TRBJ2-3, with TRBD1 matching over 9 bases. The CDR3 nucleotides are TGCAGCGTTGTCGGTGGACAGGGGAGAACAGATACGCAGTATTTT. It specifies CSVVGGQGRTDTQYF.